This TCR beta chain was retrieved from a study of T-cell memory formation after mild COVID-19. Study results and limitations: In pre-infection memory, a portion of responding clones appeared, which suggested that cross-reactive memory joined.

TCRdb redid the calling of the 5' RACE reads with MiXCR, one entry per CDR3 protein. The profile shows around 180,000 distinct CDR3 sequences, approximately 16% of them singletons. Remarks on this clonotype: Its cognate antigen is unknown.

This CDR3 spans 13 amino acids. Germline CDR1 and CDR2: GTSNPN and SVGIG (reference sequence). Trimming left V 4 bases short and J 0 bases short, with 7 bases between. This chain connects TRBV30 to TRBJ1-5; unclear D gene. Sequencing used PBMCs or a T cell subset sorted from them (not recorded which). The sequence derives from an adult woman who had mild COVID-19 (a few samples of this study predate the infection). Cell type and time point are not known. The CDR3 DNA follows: TGTGCCTGGAACGGAGATAGCAATCAGCCCCAGCATTTT. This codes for CAWNGDSNQPQHF.